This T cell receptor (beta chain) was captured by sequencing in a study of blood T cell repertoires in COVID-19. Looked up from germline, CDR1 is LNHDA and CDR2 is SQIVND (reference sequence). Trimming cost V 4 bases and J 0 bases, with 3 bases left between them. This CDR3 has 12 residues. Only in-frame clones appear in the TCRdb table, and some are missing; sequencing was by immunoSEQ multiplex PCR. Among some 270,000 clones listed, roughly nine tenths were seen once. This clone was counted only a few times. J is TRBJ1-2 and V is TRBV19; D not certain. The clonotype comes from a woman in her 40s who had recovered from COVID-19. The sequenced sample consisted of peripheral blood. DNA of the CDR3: TGTGCCAGTAGTAAGCCTAACTATGGCTACACCTTC. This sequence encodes CASSKPNYGYTF.